A single sample gave rise to the 5 T cell receptor beta chains below, sequenced in a study of T cell repertoires in cytomegalovirus infection (dated by TCRdb to 2018 to 2020). Sequenced on an Illumina HiSeq 1500. TCRdb took the public reads, trimmed them with fastp at Q25, ran MiXCR for clone calling and kept in-frame beta chains. One record per CDR3 amino acid sequence lists the most common genes and DNA. The sample table shows 200,000 to 300,000 distinct CDR3 sequences, and around an eighth are seen once. The ten largest make up roughly 1.7% of the sample. The sequencing input was PBMCs. All receptors derive from a human donor in good health (CMV status not recorded). Some clones in this sample may be carry-over from other donors' samples.

This clonotype was picked up many times. This rearrangement joins TRBV7-2 to TRBJ1-2; TRBD1 agrees at 7 bases. Germline CDR1 reads SGHTA; CDR2 reads FQGNSA. With V trimmed by 5 bases and J by 4 bases, 13 bases remained unmatched. The CDR3 extends over 16 amino acids. CDR3 sequence: CASSVQATGVGYGYTF. In DNA, the CDR3 is TGTGCCAGCAGCGTCCAAGCTACAGGGGTCGGCTATGGCTACACCTTC.

In its sample, this clonotype was seen many times. This chain links TRBV7-2 with TRBJ2-3; D is possibly TRBD1 (6 bases). This CDR3 region has 19 residues. The V end was cut by 5 bases, the J end by 2 bases, with 26 bases between. CDR1 and CDR2 (germline): SGHTA, FQGNSA. CDR3 in DNA: TGTGCCAGCAGCCCACAGGGTGGGGGATGGGCCCTCGACACAGATACGCAGTATTTT. Translated, it gives CASSPQGGGWALDTDTQYF. Based on the CDR3 plus reference TRBV7-2 and TRBJ2-3, the full variable domain is GAGVSQSPSNKVTEKGKDVELRCDPISGHTALYWYRQSLGQGLEFLIYFQGNSAPDKSGLPSDRFSAERTGGSVSTLTIQRTQQEDSAVYLCASSPQGGGWALDTDTQYFGPGTRLTVL.

This sequence joins TRBV19 and TRBJ1-4; D call uncertain. The germline CDR1 and CDR2 sequences are LNHDA and SQIVND (reference sequence). V was trimmed by 7 bases and J by 3 bases, leaving 15 bases between them. The CDR3 covers 15 residues. In DNA form, the CDR3 reads TGTGCCAGTACCTTAGGTCCAGAGTCTAATGAAAAACTGTTTTTT. Protein: CASTLGPESNEKLFF. Variable domain in full (rest from reference TRBV19 and TRBJ1-4): DGGITQSPKYLFRKEGQNVTLSCEQNLNHDAMYWYRQDPGQGLRLIYYSQIVNDFQKGDIAEGYSVSREKKESFPLTVTSAQKNPTAFYLCASTLGPESNEKLFFGSGTQLSVL.

This chain uses TRBV29-1 with TRBJ2-5, with 7 bases lining up with TRBD2. V was pared by 5 bases and J by 5 bases, with 14 bases of the junction left unmatched. The CDR3 covers 15 residues. Germline CDR1 and CDR2: SQVTM and ANQGSEA. This chain's CDR3 is CSVRQGSGPKETQYF. The CDR3 bases are TGCAGCGTTCGCCAGGGTAGCGGGCCTAAGGAGACCCAGTACTTC.

This clonotype was counted many times. The chain combines TRBV7-2 with TRBJ2-3; D is perhaps TRBD2 (6 bases). CDR1 is SGHTA, CDR2 FQGNSA, per germline. V was trimmed by 1 base and J by 4 bases, leaving 18 bases between them. The CDR3 length is 17 residues. The CDR3 is CASSLGRGRARADTQYF. Here the CDR3 DNA reads TGTGCCAGCAGCTTAGGGAGGGGCAGGGCAAGGGCAGATACGCAGTATTTT.